The clone carrying this T cell receptor (beta chain) has at least ten counts. The sample comes from a study of T-cell memory formation after mild COVID-19. The V gene lost 4 bases and the J gene lost 4 bases, with 11 bases spanning the gap. Germline CDR1 is MDHEN and CDR2 is SYDVKM. The CDR3 length is 14 residues. TCRdb passed the 5' RACE reads through MiXCR, listing each CDR3 protein once. Counted here are some 57,000 distinct CDR3 sequences, over 9% occurring once; the ten biggest clones make up about 25%. The chain uses TRBV28 and TRBJ1-5; D is undetermined. The sequencing input was PBMCs or a T cell subset sorted from them (not recorded which). This receptor was identified in a man aged 18 to 29 who had mild COVID-19 (a few samples of this study predate the infection). Cell type and time point are not known. The CDR3 protein is CASSSPGGNQPQHF. The CDR3 DNA reads TGTGCCAGCAGTTCGCCAGGAGGGAATCAGCCCCAGCATTTT.